The clone carrying this T cell receptor (beta chain) was counted between two and nine times. Time point in this sample: pre-treatment sample, taken before nivolumab and TIL therapy. Enrollment ran from October 2017 to January 2020. The trim removed 2 bases at V and 7 bases at J, leaving 10 bases unmatched. This CDR3 has 16 amino acids. Germline values: CDR1 LGHDT, CDR2 YNNKEL (reference sequence). This entry belongs to a study of TIL therapy for anti-PD-1-resistant metastatic lung cancer. Study background: Progressing patients received lymphodepletion, expanded TIL infusion and IL-2. Tumors carried a median about 1.5 non-synonymous mutations per megabase.

The immunoSEQ assay was v3. Using immunoSEQ multiplex PCR, the repertoire was profiled, and TCRdb retains in-frame clones only, with some absent. The sample lists fewer than 25,000 clones; just over 70% were seen once. The chain joins TRBV3-1 (or the pseudogene TRBV3-2) to TRBJ2-5; 10 bases align to TRBD2. This TCR was sampled from a person aged 30 to 80 with non-small cell lung cancer. Here the sequenced sample was blood, taken at baseline. The CDR3 DNA reads TGTGCCAGCAGCCAATCCACCTCTAGCGGGAGCAGGACCCAGTACTTC. This translates into CASSQSTSSGSRTQYF.